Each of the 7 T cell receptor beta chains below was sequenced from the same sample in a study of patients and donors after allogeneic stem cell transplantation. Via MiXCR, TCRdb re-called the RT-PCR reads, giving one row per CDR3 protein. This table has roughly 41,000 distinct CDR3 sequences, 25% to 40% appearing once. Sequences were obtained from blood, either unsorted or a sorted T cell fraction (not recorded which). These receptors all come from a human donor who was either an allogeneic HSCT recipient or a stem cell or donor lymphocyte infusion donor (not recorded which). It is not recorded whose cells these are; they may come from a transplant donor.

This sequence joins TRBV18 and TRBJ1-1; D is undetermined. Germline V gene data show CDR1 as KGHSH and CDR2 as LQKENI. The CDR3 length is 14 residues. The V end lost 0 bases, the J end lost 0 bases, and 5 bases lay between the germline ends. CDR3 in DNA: TGTGCCAGCTCACCACCGACCCTGAACACTGAAGCTTTCTTT. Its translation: CASSPPTLNTEAFF.

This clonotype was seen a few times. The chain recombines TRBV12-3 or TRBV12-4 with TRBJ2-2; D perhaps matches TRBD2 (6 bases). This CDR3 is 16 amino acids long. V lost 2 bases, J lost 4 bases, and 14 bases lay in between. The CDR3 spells CASSLWVGGFTGELFF. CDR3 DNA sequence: TGTGCCAGCAGTTTATGGGTGGGAGGATTCACCGGGGAGCTGTTTTTT.

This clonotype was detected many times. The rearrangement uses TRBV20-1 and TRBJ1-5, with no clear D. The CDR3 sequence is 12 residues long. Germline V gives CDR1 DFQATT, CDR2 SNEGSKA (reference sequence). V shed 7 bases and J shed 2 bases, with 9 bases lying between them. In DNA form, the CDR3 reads TGCAGTGGACGTTACGGCAATCAGCCCCAGCATTTT. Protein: CSGRYGNQPQHF.

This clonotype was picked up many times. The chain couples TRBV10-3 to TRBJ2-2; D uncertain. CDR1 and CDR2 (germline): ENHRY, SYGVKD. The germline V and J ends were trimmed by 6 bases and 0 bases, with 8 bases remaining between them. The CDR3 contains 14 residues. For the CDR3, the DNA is TGTGCCATCAGGCCTGAGTCGAACACCGGGGAGCTGTTTTTT. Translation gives CAIRPESNTGELFF.

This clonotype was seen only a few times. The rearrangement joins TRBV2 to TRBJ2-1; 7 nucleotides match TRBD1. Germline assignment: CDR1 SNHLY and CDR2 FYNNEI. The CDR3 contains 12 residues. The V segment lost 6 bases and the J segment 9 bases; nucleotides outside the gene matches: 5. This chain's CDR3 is CASRRQGTEQFF. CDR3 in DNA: TGTGCCAGCAGGAGACAGGGTACTGAGCAGTTCTTC.

The CDR3 loop reads CASSDTGRYGYTF. In nucleotides, the CDR3 is TGTGCCAGCAGTGACACAGGGCGCTATGGCTACACCTTC. This chain uses TRBV25-1 with TRBJ1-2; a weak D match, TRBD1 (6 bases). Germline CDR1 MGHDK, CDR2 SYGVNS. Trimming left V 3 bases short and J 4 bases short, with 9 bases between. The CDR3 totals 13 residues.

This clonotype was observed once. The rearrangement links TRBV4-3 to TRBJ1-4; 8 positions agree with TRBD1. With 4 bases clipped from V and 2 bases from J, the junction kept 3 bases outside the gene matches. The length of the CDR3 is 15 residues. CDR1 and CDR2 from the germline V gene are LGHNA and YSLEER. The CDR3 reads CASSRQGSTNEKLFF. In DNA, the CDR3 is TGCGCCAGCAGCCGACAGGGGTCGACTAATGAAAAACTGTTTTTT.